Sequencing of this T cell receptor (beta chain) was carried out in a study of shared clonotypes between healthy human individuals (dated by TCRdb to about 2020). Looking at the study overall: Two women and three men aged 18 to 49 years were included in the cohort. For each donor, CD4 naive and CD4 memory were each run on three plates, CD8 naive on two plates, and CD8 memory on one plate. The study deeply sequenced blood TCR repertoires of five healthy adults to estimate repertoire size and the extent of clonotype sharing between individuals. To increase sequencing depth and limit assay-specific biases, different laboratories used diverse techniques to prepare libraries and sequence TCR repertoires. Between about 0.8 and 9 billion PBMCs per donor were obtained by leukapheresis.

Here V drops 4 bases and J drops 2 bases, and the junction holds 3 bases not matched to any gene. CDR1 and CDR2 are read off the germline V gene as MNHNS and SASEGT. Measured from the cysteine to the phenylalanine, the CDR3 is 14 residues long. Just the 42-base CDR3 DNA is kept, in frame starting at base 1. Summary of the overall study and its limitations: Even with the large sequencing depth, rarefaction of the sorted-subset datasets indicated that sequencing was incomplete. Larger estimated clonotype richness was generally found for naive subsets than for memory subsets. The small number of donors limited the genetic and exposure-history diversity represented. Based on pairwise subsampling, the degree of clonotype sharing among donors was expected to be affected by sequencing depth. Sampling was limited to blood, and TCR repertoires in tissue likely differ from TCR repertoires in blood. Higher generation probabilities were observed for clonotypes shared by all four sorted-subset donors than for non-shared clonotypes. Across a few donors, about 4.5% of naive CD4, around 3.5% of naive CD8, around 2.5% of memory CD4, and 0.4% of memory CD8 clonotypes were shared.

Notes on this clone: Its antigen is still unknown. The input lacks base qualities; no much larger clone sits a single base away.

TCR CDR3 regions were amplified from genomic DNA by multiplex PCR using the deep immunoSEQ assay. For each cell subset, the extracted genomic DNA was distributed evenly across all wells of several immunoSEQ 96-well plates, and each plate served as one replicate. For sorted subsets, roughly 200 ng genomic DNA, equal to about 30,000 T cell genomes, was loaded into each replicate PCR. Purified libraries were measured with a Qubit 3.0 fluorometer, size-checked on a Bioanalyzer 2100, and measured again with the KAPA Library Quantification kit. A separate single-read 150-cycle Illumina NextSeq 550 flow cell was used to sequence each immunoSEQ 96-well plate. In the authors' own workflow: Because the immunoSEQ output held only junctional sequences and lacked quality scores, the filtering could not match the filtering applied to full-length reads. To assign V/J genes and CDR3, sequences were annotated using PyIR, a Python wrapper for IgBLAST v1.9, with IMGT germline references. Any read was removed if the V/J assignment was weak (E-value above 1e-6), the CDR3 was missing, or the read contained stop codons, out-of-frame junctions, or ambiguous translated residues. A V3J clonotype was defined by an identical inferred V gene, J gene, and CDR3 amino acid sequence. The percentage overlap between two repertoires was calculated by dividing the number of shared unique clonotypes by the size of the smaller repertoire. Richness of each repertoire was evaluated using RTK rarefaction, the Chao1 estimator, and Recon v2.1 estimates of unobserved clonotypes. For all TCRbeta clonotypes obtained by the gDNA method from four donors, generation probabilities were computed with OLGA. This is the immuneACCESS table as TCRdb keeps it, with only in-frame sequences that have V and J called. A part of the clones is gone; compared with another copy, unresolved V genes explain less than half, and the rest is unexplained. Clone size and the V and J calls come from that table; the DNA yielded D and trimming. Across this sample there are about 1 million clones, with approximately 70% seen only once. Clones ranked in the top ten supply approximately 1.5% of the sample.

The donors were healthy, HIV-negative adults who had no recently reported acute infections or vaccinations. All donors were Caucasian adults living in Nashville, Tennessee, USA. Magnetic negative selection was used to enrich CD4+ T cells, after which naive cells were positively selected on CD45RA and the negative fraction became the memory subset. After blood collection by leukapheresis, PBMCs were isolated using Ficoll-Histopaque density gradient centrifugation and then cryopreserved in the vapor phase of liquid nitrogen. Analytical flow cytometry was used to check the purity and quantity of every magnetically sorted T cell population. Genomic DNA was isolated from every sorted fraction and measured by UV absorbance on a Nanodrop 2000c.

This clonotype was sampled from a man aged 18 to 30 in good health. This receptor chain uses TRBV6-1 and TRBJ1-2; 8 central bases correspond to TRBD1. Specimen: memory CD4+ T cells sorted from blood. Per the publication, the cell subset or site label means: CD45RA-negative fraction. Read as DNA, the sequence is TGTGCCAGCAGTGTAGGGACAGGCAACTATGGCTACACCTTC. The translation is CASSVGTGNYGYTF.